One and the same sample provided the 17 T cell receptor beta chains below, sequenced in a study of T cell changes during pregnancy in multiple sclerosis. The table came from immunoSEQ multiplex PCR; TCRdb's copy has only in-frame clones and leaves some out. In the table there are 88,000 or so clones, under 95% of which are singletons. This specimen was peripheral blood, taken before pregnancy. These receptors came from a female donor with multiple sclerosis, enrolled in a pregnancy study.

V gene TRBV7-2 combines with J gene TRBJ2-7; possibly TRBD1 for D (6 bases). The CDR3 has 13 residues. Germline values: CDR1 SGHTA, CDR2 FQGNSA. With 4 bases removed from V and 3 bases from J, the gap between germline ends came to 10 bases. The CDR3 region is CASSWDTLYEQYF. The DNA for the CDR3 is TGTGCCAGCAGCTGGGACACCCTCTACGAGCAGTACTTC. Full variable domain (remainder filled in from reference TRBV7-2 and TRBJ2-7): GAGVSQSPSNKVTEKGKDVELRCDPISGHTALYWYRQSLGQGLEFLIYFQGNSAPDKSGLPSDRFSAERTGGSVSTLTIQRTQQEDSAVYLCASSWDTLYEQYFGPGTRLTVT.

The rearrangement joins TRBV5-6 to TRBJ2-2; 7 positions agree with TRBD2. This CDR3 has 17 amino acids. Per the germline V gene, CDR1 is SGHDT and CDR2 is YYEEEE. Unmatched junction bases numbered 6, after V lost 1 base and J lost 0 bases. The CDR3 DNA follows: TGTGCCAGCAGCTTGAGACTACTAGCGACGAACACCGGGGAGCTGTTTTTT. Encoded protein: CASSLRLLATNTGELFF.

The chain joins TRBV4-1 to TRBJ2-7; D remains ambiguous. V lost 2 bases, J lost 0 bases, and 11 bases lay in between. CDR3 length: 15 residues. From germline, CDR1 is MGHRA and CDR2 YSYEKL. The CDR3: CASSQTTHSSYEQYF. Here the CDR3 DNA reads TGCGCCAGCAGCCAAACCACGCACAGCTCCTACGAGCAGTACTTC.

The chain is built from TRBV10-2 and TRBJ2-7; 12 positions agree with TRBD2. J was trimmed by 6 bases and V by 2 bases; bases with no gene match: 8. CDR3 length equals 16 residues. Germline CDR1 and CDR2: WSHSY and SAAADI. CDR3 protein: CASSERRTSGIGEQYF. The CDR3 DNA reads TGCGCCAGCAGTGAGCGGCGGACTAGCGGGATTGGCGAGCAGTACTTC.

The CDR3 region is CASSSDTGPGNTIYF. The CDR3 DNA reads TGTGCCAGCAGCTCTGATACAGGGCCCGGAAACACCATATATTTT. The chain employs TRBV5-6 and TRBJ1-3, with D perhaps matching TRBD1 (6 bases). Trimming left V 3 bases short and J 4 bases short, with 14 bases between. Germline V gene data show CDR1 as SGHDT and CDR2 as YYEEEE. This CDR3 comprises 15 residues. The whole variable domain, remainder taken from reference TRBV5-6 and TRBJ1-3, is DAGVTQSPTHLIKTRGQQVTLRCSPKSGHDTVSWYQQALGQGPQFIFQYYEEEERQRGNFPDRFSGHQFPNYSSELNVNALLLGDSALYLCASSSDTGPGNTIYFGEGSWLTVV.

This rearrangement joins TRBV5-1 to TRBJ1-1; a weak D match, TRBD1 (6 bases). V lost 0 bases and J lost 1, with 13 bases in between. The germline gives CDR1 SGHRS, CDR2 YFSETQ. The CDR3 contains 16 residues. The CDR3 protein is CASSLARTETNTEAFF. The DNA of the CDR3 is TGCGCCAGCAGCTTGGCCAGGACAGAAACGAACACTGAAGCTTTCTTT.

V is TRBV27 and J is TRBJ2-5; 11 nucleotides agree with TRBD2. The length of the CDR3 is 17 residues. Germline V gives CDR1 MNHEY, CDR2 SMNVEV (reference sequence). J was trimmed by 1 base and V by 6 bases; bases with no gene match: 10. The CDR3 spells CASSQNLAGGPQETQYF. The DNA of the CDR3 is TGTGCCAGCAGCCAAAACCTAGCGGGAGGACCCCAAGAGACCCAGTACTTC.

The rearrangement uses TRBV7-2 and TRBJ2-3, with 7 bases lining up with TRBD1. Germline values: CDR1 SGHTA, CDR2 FQGNSA. The V and J ends lost 4 bases and 2 bases, in that order; junction bases with no gene match: 6. The CDR3 extends over 15 amino acids. CDR3 sequence reads: CASSWGQTYTDTQYF. In DNA form, the CDR3 reads TGTGCCAGCAGCTGGGGACAGACCTACACAGATACGCAGTATTTT.

This clone was seen a few times. The J gene is TRBJ2-5, the V gene TRBV27; TRBD2 aligns across 13 bases. The CDR3 loop spans 17 amino acids. Per the germline V gene, CDR1 is MNHEY and CDR2 is SMNVEV (reference sequence). V lost 4 bases, J lost 3 bases, and 8 bases stayed unmatched. CDR3: CASSSTTSGRGEETQYF. The CDR3 DNA is TGTGCCAGCAGTTCAACAACTAGCGGGAGGGGAGAAGAGACCCAGTACTTC.

The V gene is TRBV5-1, the J gene TRBJ2-1; TRBD2 matches at 9 bases. This CDR3 spans 15 amino acids. The germline V gene encodes CDR1 SGHRS and CDR2 YFSETQ. The V and J ends lost 7 bases and 0 bases, in that order; junction bases with no gene match: 5. CDR3 in DNA: TGCGCCAGCGGGTATAGCGGGAGCTCCTACAATGAGCAGTTCTTC. It specifies CASGYSGSSYNEQFF.

The genes are TRBV7-2 and TRBJ2-5; 8 bases are shared with TRBD1. CDR3 length: 15 residues. The V segment lost 3 bases and the J segment 7 bases; nucleotides outside the gene matches: 10. Germline lookup yields CDR1 SGHTA and CDR2 FQGNSA. The CDR3 region has the DNA TGTGCCAGCAGCTTGGACCGGGGACAGGTTGGGACCCAGTACTTC. This sequence encodes CASSLDRGQVGTQYF. The full variable domain, completed using reference TRBV7-2 and TRBJ2-5, is GAGVSQSPSNKVTEKGKDVELRCDPISGHTALYWYRQSLGQGLEFLIYFQGNSAPDKSGLPSDRFSAERTGGSVSTLTIQRTQQEDSAVYLCASSLDRGQVGTQYFGPGTRLLVL.

This chain joins TRBV19 and TRBJ2-1, with D possibly being TRBD2 (5 bases). The V gene's germline CDR1 is LNHDA and CDR2 SQIVND (reference sequence). The ends were cut back, 3 bases at V and 8 bases at J, with 11 bases in the middle. The CDR3 sequence is 13 residues long. The CDR3 is CASSISTSHEQFF. In DNA, the CDR3 is TGTGCCAGTAGTATTAGTACTAGTCATGAGCAGTTCTTC.

This chain connects TRBV5-4 to TRBJ2-3; possibly TRBD1 for D (6 bases). Germline assignment: CDR1 SGHNT and CDR2 YYREEE (reference sequence). The V and J ends lost 4 bases and 8 bases respectively, with 23 bases between them. The CDR3 consists of 16 residues. The CDR3 is CASSGSRDTWAATQYF. The CDR3 DNA is TGTGCCAGCAGCGGTTCCCGGGACACCTGGGCGGCTACGCAGTATTTT.

The chain joins TRBV2 to TRBJ2-7, with 9 bases matching TRBD2. The germline V gene encodes CDR1 SNHLY and CDR2 FYNNEI. Trimming took 1 base from V and 3 from J; bases not matched to a gene: 4. CDR3 length: 15 amino acids. CDR3 DNA: TGTGCCAGCAGTGAAGGGGCTAGCGGGATCTACGAGCAGTACTTC. Encoded protein: CASSEGASGIYEQYF.

V gene TRBV21-1 combines with J gene TRBJ2-5; the table's D call, TRBD2, was not checked against the DNA. TRBV21-1 is termed a pseudogene. The CDR3 sequence is 16 residues long. Here the CDR3 reads CASSKRLAVLEETQYF. DNA for the CDR3: TGTGCCAGCAGCAAGAGACTAGCGGTATTGGAGGAGACCCAGTACTTC.

The genes are TRBV28 and TRBJ2-1; possibly TRBD2 for D (6 bases). The CDR3 is made up of 11 amino acids. Germline V gene lookup returns CDR1 MDHEN and CDR2 SYDVKM. Trimming cost V 9 bases and J 10 bases, with 13 bases left between them. CDR3 sequence (DNA): TGTGCCAGTACCCCGGGACTCGAGCAGTTCTTC. It encodes CASTPGLEQFF.

The rearrangement uses TRBV27 and TRBJ2-5; the D gene is possibly TRBD2 (6 bases). V dropped 5 bases and J dropped 3 bases, with 25 bases sitting between them. The CDR3 spans 18 residues. Per the germline V gene, CDR1 is MNHEY and CDR2 is SMNVEV (reference sequence). The CDR3: CASSPIATGEPRKETQYF. The CDR3 DNA sequence: TGTGCCAGCAGTCCCATTGCTACGGGAGAACCGCGCAAAGAGACCCAGTACTTC.